This T cell receptor beta chain was sequenced in a study of T cell changes during pregnancy in multiple sclerosis. This table comes from immunoSEQ multiplex PCR, and its TCRdb copy is limited to in-frame clones, with some not included. The top ten hold about 2.2% of the sample, which has under 70,000 clones, about nine tenths seen once. As concerns this clone: The junction does not match germline at one end; this may be a read error.

The TCR sequence derives from a female donor in good health, enrolled as a control in a pregnancy study. This specimen was peripheral blood, taken in the third trimester of pregnancy.

CDR3 loop: CASSLGSGGYTF. The CDR3, as DNA: TGTGCCAGCAGCCTAGGTTCCGGTGGCTACACCTTC. This chain joins TRBV13 and TRBJ1-2; no firm D call. The CDR3 sequence is 12 residues long. The germline CDR1 and CDR2 sequences are PRHDT and FYEKMQ (reference sequence).